This TCR beta chain was sequenced in a study of blood T cell repertoires in COVID-19. The length of the CDR3 is 17 residues. Germline CDR1 reads SGHTA; CDR2 reads FQGNSA. After removal of 2 bases from V and 4 bases from J, the junction contained 12 bases not matched to a gene. How the authors handled the data: The assay estimated nucleated cells by amplifying reference gene primers. Profiling relied on immunoSEQ multiplex PCR, and the TCRdb table lists in-frame clones only, not all of them. The V and J calls and clone size were taken over from that table, and D and trimming were inferred from the DNA. The top ten clones hold roughly 0.96% of a sample with a few hundred thousand clones, under 90% of them seen once.

The V and J genes are TRBV7-2 and TRBJ1-2, with 8 bases identical to TRBD1. Input material: peripheral blood. The sequence came from a woman in her thirties or forties who had recovered from COVID-19. CDR3 in DNA: TGTGCCAGCAGCTTACGCCCAGGGGGCGATACTCCCTATGGCTACACCTTC. It is translated as CASSLRPGGDTPYGYTF.